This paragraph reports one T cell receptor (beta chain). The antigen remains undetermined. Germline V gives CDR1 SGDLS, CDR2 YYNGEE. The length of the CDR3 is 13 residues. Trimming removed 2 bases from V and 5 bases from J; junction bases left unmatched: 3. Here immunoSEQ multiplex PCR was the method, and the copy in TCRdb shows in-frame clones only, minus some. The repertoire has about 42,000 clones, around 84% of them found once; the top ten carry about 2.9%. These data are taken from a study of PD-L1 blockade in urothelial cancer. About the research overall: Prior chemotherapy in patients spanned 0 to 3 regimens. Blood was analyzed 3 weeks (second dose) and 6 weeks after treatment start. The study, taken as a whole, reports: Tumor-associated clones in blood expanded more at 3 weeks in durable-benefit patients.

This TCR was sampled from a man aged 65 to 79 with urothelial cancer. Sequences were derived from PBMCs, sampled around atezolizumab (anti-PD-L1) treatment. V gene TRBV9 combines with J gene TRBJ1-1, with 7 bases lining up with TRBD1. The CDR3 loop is CASSVTGETEAFF. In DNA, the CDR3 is TGTGCCAGCAGCGTCACAGGGGAAACTGAAGCTTTCTTT.